This TCR beta chain was identified in a study of blood T cell repertoires in COVID-19 (dated by TCRdb to between 2020 and 2021). Turning to the overall study: Samples covering the acute and convalescent phases of COVID-19 were provided by collaborators in the United States, Italy and Spain. The samples were drawn from the first 160 participants of the ongoing ImmuneRACE study and from 1,200 or so subjects provided by 6 global collaborators. Sample metadata almost always included a de-identified subject ID, COVID-19 status, age in years and sex. A freely available public database, intended as a resource for researchers studying the immune response to SARS-CoV-2, is where the repertoires were released. Deeply sampled blood TCRbeta repertoires from subjects exposed to, actively infected with, or recovered from COVID-19 were included in the dataset. The material from the prospective study consisted of cDNA or gDNA derived from T cells, B-cell-depleted T cells, or PBMCs. Where available, HLA class I and class II types were obtained from metadata supplied by the sample provider rather than from assay-based typing.

TCRbeta CDR3 regions were amplified from genomic DNA by means of the immunoSEQ Assay, a bias-controlled multiplex PCR. Concerning the study's data processing: The number of nucleated cells in each sample was estimated from the amplification of reference gene primers within the assay. To quantify the absolute abundance of each unique TCRbeta CDR3 rearrangement, sequence reads were collapsed and filtered. Productive Simpson clonality was computed per sample as the square root of Simpson's diversity index over productive rearrangements. Not all clones reach the TCRdb copy of this immuneACCESS table, which keeps in-frame sequences only. Checked studies attribute under half of the gap to unresolved V genes and leave the rest unexplained. That table gives V, J and clone size, and the DNA gave D and trimming. This sample gives around 140,000 clones in total; approximately 80% of them show up just once. The top ten hold 10% of the sample.

On this clone: The specificity of this receptor is unknown. No base quality values were provided; no much bigger clone lies one nucleotide off.

Collaborating institutions collected whole blood in K2EDTA tubes following their own protocols. For TCRbeta analysis, collaborators shipped samples as frozen whole blood, isolated PBMCs, or DNA extracted from either of those sample types. The research as a whole found: How much clinical and demographic metadata was included differed by source and by participant, and the metadata was provided uncurated.

The source of this sequence is a man aged 60-69 years with active or convalescent COVID-19. Input material: peripheral blood.

The CDR3 reads CASSQPGGTSGSGRETQYF. Read as DNA, the sequence is TGTGCCAGCAGCCAACCCGGCGGGACTAGCGGTTCAGGGCGGGAGACCCAGTACTTC. The chain was built from TRBV3-1 (or the pseudogene TRBV3-2) and TRBJ2-5, with TRBD2 matching 11 junction bases. Germline trimming amounts to 2 bases on V and 5 bases on J, with 16 as the count of junction bases outside the gene matches. The CDR3 sequence holds 19 residues, the cysteine and phenylalanine included. Just CDR3 DNA is preserved here, 57 bases in frame from base 1. Taken from the germline V gene (reference sequence), the CDR1 and CDR2 loops are LGHDT and YNNKEL.